Listed here are 14 T cell receptor beta chains from one sample, sequenced in a study of blood T cell repertoires in COVID-19. Generated by immunoSEQ multiplex PCR, the TCRdb table keeps only in-frame clones and is missing some. This repertoire shows over 200,000 clones, roughly 89% found once; its top ten account for less than 7%. The sample consisted of PBMCs or T cells enriched from blood (not recorded which). The receptors derive from a woman in her thirties or forties who had recovered from COVID-19.

The chain employs TRBV5-1 and TRBJ2-1; tentatively, D is TRBD1 (6 bases). The CDR3 is 13 residues long. Germline CDR1 SGHRS, CDR2 YFSETQ. Trimming shortened V by 1 base and J by 7 bases, and 9 bases separated the two germline ends. The CDR3 bases are TGCGCCAGCAGCTTGACAGGGTGGAATGAGCAGTTCTTC. Translated, it gives CASSLTGWNEQFF. The whole variable domain, remainder taken from reference TRBV5-1 and TRBJ2-1, is KAGVTQTPRYLIKTRGQQVTLSCSPISGHRSVSWYQQTPGQGLQFLFEYFSETQRNKGNFPGRFSGRQFSNSRSEMNVSTLELGDSALYLCASSLTGWNEQFFGPGTRLTVL.

This clone was seen a few times. This chain links TRBV7-8 with TRBJ2-1; 7 bases align to TRBD2. This CDR3 is 18 amino acids long. The ends lost 2 bases at V and 0 bases at J; junction bases unmatched: 10. CDR1 is SGHVS, CDR2 FQNEAQ, per germline. The CDR3 DNA reads as TGTGCCAGCAGCTTAAAAACGGGAGGCTTAAGCTCCTACAATGAGCAGTTCTTC. Translation gives CASSLKTGGLSSYNEQFF.

The rearrangement links TRBV30 to TRBJ2-1, with 10 bases matching TRBD2. CDR1 and CDR2 (germline): GTSNPN, SVGIG (reference sequence). There are 16 residues in the CDR3. V was pared by 1 base and J by 5 bases, with 8 bases of the junction left unmatched. This CDR3 is CAWSARGLANNNEQFF. The CDR3 DNA reads TGTGCCTGGAGTGCCCGGGGACTAGCGAATAACAATGAGCAGTTCTTC.

The chain has TRBV12-5 and TRBJ2-5; 11 bases are a match to TRBD2. The CDR3 has 15 amino acids. The V gene end was trimmed by 6 bases and the J gene end by 2 bases; junction bases not matched to a gene: 5. Germline V gene sequence: CDR1 LGHNT, CDR2 FRNRAP. The CDR3 loop reads CASGPGLAEQETQYF. CDR3 nucleotide sequence: TGTGCTAGTGGCCCGGGACTAGCGGAGCAAGAGACCCAGTACTTC.

V gene TRBV5-4 combines with J gene TRBJ2-7; TRBD1 might be the D (6 bases). Germline CDR1 is SGHNT and CDR2 is YYREEE (reference sequence). The CDR3 runs 16 residues. V was clipped by 0 bases and J by 7 bases, with 20 bases between them. The CDR3 sequence: CASSLGQGHVSGEQYF. CDR3 bases: TGTGCCAGCAGCTTGGGTCAGGGGCACGTTTCGGGGGAGCAGTACTTC.

The V gene is TRBV30, the J gene TRBJ2-7, with D perhaps TRBD1 (7 bases). V was cut by 4 bases and J by 3 bases, with 19 bases left in between. This CDR3 region has 15 residues. Germline CDR1 reads GTSNPN; CDR2 reads SVGIG (reference sequence). The CDR3 here is CAWTQGGMGVYEQYF. CDR3 nucleotide sequence: TGTGCCTGGACCCAGGGGGGCATGGGGGTCTACGAGCAGTACTTC.

The J gene is TRBJ1-3, the V gene TRBV30; 9 bases fit TRBD1. CDR1 and CDR2 from the germline V gene are GTSNPN and SVGIG (reference sequence). The V segment lost 4 bases and the J segment 1 base; nucleotides outside the gene matches: 11. This CDR3 contains 17 residues. The DNA for the CDR3 is TGTGCCTGGAACCTACGGGGGACAGGGAGTTCTGGAAACACCATATATTTT. This sequence encodes CAWNLRGTGSSGNTIYF.

The J gene is TRBJ1-1, the V gene TRBV6-5, with D perhaps matching TRBD1 (5 bases). This CDR3 spans 15 amino acids. Germline V gene lookup returns CDR1 MNHEY and CDR2 SVGAGI. V was pared by 6 bases and J by 0 bases, with 14 bases between. In DNA form, the CDR3 reads TGTGCCAGCAGCCTCCGTTTGGGGCTGAACACTGAAGCTTTCTTT. Translated: CASSLRLGLNTEAFF.

In its sample, this clone was seen once. The chain couples TRBV27 to TRBJ2-3; 7 positions agree with TRBD1. Per the germline V gene, CDR1 is MNHEY and CDR2 is SMNVEV (reference sequence). Losses at the gene ends were 5 bases for V and 0 bases for J; bases not matched to a gene: 5. This CDR3 is 15 amino acids long. CDR3 sequence: CASSLTGVSTDTQYF. In DNA form, the CDR3 reads TGTGCCAGCAGTCTCACAGGGGTTAGCACAGATACGCAGTATTTT.

The V gene is TRBV18, the J gene TRBJ1-2; 7 bases align to TRBD1. Germline trimming cut 3 bases from V and 3 bases from J; bases unmatched to any gene: 4. The V gene's germline CDR1 is KGHSH and CDR2 LQKENI. The CDR3 covers 14 residues. CDR3 nucleotide sequence: TGTGCCAGCTCACCCGGGACAGCGGACTATGGCTACACCTTC. Translation gives CASSPGTADYGYTF. The whole variable domain, filled in from reference TRBV18 and TRBJ1-2, reads NAGVMQNPRHLVRRRGQEARLRCSPMKGHSHVYWYRQLPEEGLKFMVYLQKENIIDESGMPKERFSAEFPKEGPSILRIQQVVRGDSAAYFCASSPGTADYGYTFGSGTRLTVV.

V usage is TRBV3-1 (or the pseudogene TRBV3-2) and J usage is TRBJ2-7, with TRBD2 matching over 11 bases. Germline CDR1 LGHDT, CDR2 YNNKEL (reference sequence). The junction had 5 bases not matched to a gene; V was cut back by 0 bases and J by 4 bases. This CDR3 contains 16 residues. CDR3 sequence (DNA): TGTGCCAGCAGCCAAGACTTAGCGGGAGGGCCGTACGAGCAGTACTTC. Translated, it gives CASSQDLAGGPYEQYF.

The chain is built from TRBV6-5 and TRBJ2-7, with TRBD1 matching over 7 bases. The ends lost 7 bases at V and 1 base at J; junction bases unmatched: 7. There are 14 residues in the CDR3. CDR1 MNHEY and CDR2 SVGAGI come from the germline V gene. This chain's CDR3 is CASTRGGQSYEQYF. The CDR3 nucleotides read TGTGCCAGCACGAGAGGGGGCCAGTCCTACGAGCAGTACTTC.

The V call is TRBV7-2, the J call TRBJ2-7, with TRBD2 matching over 12 bases. The V gene end was trimmed by 2 bases and the J gene end by 9 bases; junction bases not matched to a gene: 11. Germline-derived CDR1 and CDR2 are SGHTA and FQGNSA. This CDR3 contains 16 residues. In nucleotides, the CDR3 is TGTGCCAGCAGCTTACTCGGACTAGCGGGACCTCTGACGCAGTACTTC. It translates to CASSLLGLAGPLTQYF.

In this sample, this clone turned up a few times. The J gene is TRBJ1-3, the V gene TRBV9; D unclear. Germline V gives CDR1 SGDLS, CDR2 YYNGEE. Between the trimmed V and J ends, which lost 4 bases and 0 bases, there was a span of 11 bases. The CDR3 sequence is 15 residues long. In nucleotides, the CDR3 is TGTGCCAGCAGCCCCACGGGAGTCTCTGGAAACACCATATATTTT. Its protein is CASSPTGVSGNTIYF.